This T cell receptor (beta chain) was observed in a study of blood T cell repertoires in COVID-19. The V segment lost 0 bases and the J segment 7 bases; nucleotides outside the gene matches: 4. Germline V gene sequence: CDR1 LGHDT, CDR2 YNNKEL (reference sequence). There are 15 residues in the CDR3. Sequencing was performed with immunoSEQ multiplex PCR; in TCRdb, only in-frame clones are kept and a portion is missing. The table lists over 200,000 clones, about 73% of them singletons. Source material: peripheral blood. The chain carries TRBV3-1 (or the pseudogene TRBV3-2) and TRBJ1-4, with 8 bases fitting TRBD1. The source is an elderly woman with acute or convalescent COVID-19. The CDR3 nucleotides read TGTGCCAGCAGCCAAGACAGGGGGCTTACTGAAAAACTGTTTTTT. It encodes CASSQDRGLTEKLFF.